This T cell receptor (beta chain) was recovered during a study of lymphopenia after photon versus proton radiotherapy. Generated by immunoSEQ multiplex PCR, the TCRdb table keeps only in-frame clones and is missing some. The sample records 24,000 or so clones, approximately 80% being singletons. Notes on this clone: The antigen is undetermined.

The CDR3 totals 13 residues. Losses at the gene ends were 1 base for V and 6 bases for J; bases not matched to a gene: 0. Germline CDR1 is SGHNT and CDR2 is YYREEE (reference sequence). Whole-study results and caveats: After the lymphocyte nadir, photon-treated repertoires showed oligoclonal expansion, especially of CD8+ Temra cells. Authors raise, but do not show, better survival with proton therapy. Relative stability marked proton patients; photon patients lost diversity and naive cells.

The origin of this receptor is a man between 35 and 55 years old with gastric cancer. This chain uses TRBV5-4 with TRBJ2-2, with 7 positions matching TRBD1. Sample: peripheral blood, taken from a patient treated with photon-based radiotherapy. The CDR3 loop reads CASSLTGAGELFF. The CDR3 DNA reads TGTGCCAGCAGCTTGACAGGGGCCGGGGAGCTGTTTTTT. Drawing the rest from reference TRBV5-4 and TRBJ2-2, the complete variable domain is ETGVTQSPTHLIKTRGQQVTLRCSSQSGHNTVSWYQQALGQGPQFIFQYYREEENGRGNFPPRFSGLQFPNYSSELNVNALELDDSALYLCASSLTGAGELFFGEGSRLTVL.